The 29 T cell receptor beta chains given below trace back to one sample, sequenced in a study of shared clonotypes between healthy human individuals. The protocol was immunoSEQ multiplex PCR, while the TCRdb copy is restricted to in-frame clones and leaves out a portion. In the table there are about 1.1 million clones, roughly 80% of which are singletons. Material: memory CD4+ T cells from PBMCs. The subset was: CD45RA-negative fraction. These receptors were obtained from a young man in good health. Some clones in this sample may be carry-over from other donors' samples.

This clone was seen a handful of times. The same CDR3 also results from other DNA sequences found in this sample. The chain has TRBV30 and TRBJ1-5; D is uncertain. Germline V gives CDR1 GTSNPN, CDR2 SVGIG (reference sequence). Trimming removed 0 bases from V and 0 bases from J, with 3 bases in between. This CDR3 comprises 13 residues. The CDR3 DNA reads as TGTGCCTGGAGTGTTGATAGCAATCAGCCCCAGCATTTT. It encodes CAWSVDSNQPQHF.

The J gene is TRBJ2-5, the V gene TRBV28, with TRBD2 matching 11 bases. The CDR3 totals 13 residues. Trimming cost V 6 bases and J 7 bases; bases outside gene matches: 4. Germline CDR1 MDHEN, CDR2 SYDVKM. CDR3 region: CASRAGTSGTQYF. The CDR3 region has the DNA TGTGCCAGCAGGGCCGGGACTAGCGGGACCCAGTACTTC. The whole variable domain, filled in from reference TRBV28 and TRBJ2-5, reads DVKVTQSSRYLVKRTGEKVFLECVQDMDHENMFWYRQDPGLGLRLIYFSYDVKMKEKGDIPEGYSVSREKKERFSLILESASTNQTSMYLCASRAGTSGTQYFGPGTRLLVL.

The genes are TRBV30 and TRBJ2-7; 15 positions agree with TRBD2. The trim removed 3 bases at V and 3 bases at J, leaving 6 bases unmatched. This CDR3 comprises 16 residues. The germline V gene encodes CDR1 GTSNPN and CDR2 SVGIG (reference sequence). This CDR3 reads CAWRGTSGRNNYEQYF. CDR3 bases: TGTGCCTGGAGGGGGACTAGCGGGAGGAATAACTACGAGCAGTACTTC.

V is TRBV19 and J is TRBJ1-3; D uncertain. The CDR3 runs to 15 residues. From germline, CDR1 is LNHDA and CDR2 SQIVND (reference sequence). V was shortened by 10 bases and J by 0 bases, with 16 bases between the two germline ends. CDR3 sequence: CATIASGFSGNTIYF. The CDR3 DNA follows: TGTGCCACCATAGCTTCAGGCTTCTCTGGAAACACCATATATTTT.

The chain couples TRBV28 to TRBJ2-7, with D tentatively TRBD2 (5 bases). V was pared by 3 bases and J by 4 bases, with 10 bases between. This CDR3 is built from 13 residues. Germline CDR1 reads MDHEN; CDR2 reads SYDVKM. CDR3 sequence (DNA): TGTGCCAGCAGTTTTACTAGTAATTACGAGCAGTACTTC. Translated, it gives CASSFTSNYEQYF.

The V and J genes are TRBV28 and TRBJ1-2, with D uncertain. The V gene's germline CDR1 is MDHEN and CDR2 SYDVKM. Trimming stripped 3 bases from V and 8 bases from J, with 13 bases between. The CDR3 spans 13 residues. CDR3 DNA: TGTGCCAGCAGTTTGGGTCAACAGAGAGGCTACACCTTC. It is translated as CASSLGQQRGYTF.

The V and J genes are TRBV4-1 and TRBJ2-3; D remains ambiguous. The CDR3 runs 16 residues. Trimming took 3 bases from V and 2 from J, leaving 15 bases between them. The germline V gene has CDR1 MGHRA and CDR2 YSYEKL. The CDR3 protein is CASSQDREPYTDTQYF. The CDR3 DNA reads TGCGCCAGCAGCCAGGATAGAGAGCCCTACACAGATACGCAGTATTTT.

The CDR3 spells CASSVDFGNLGDTQYF. The CDR3 DNA sequence: TGTGCCAGCAGCGTAGATTTTGGGAACCTAGGAGATACGCAGTATTTT. The chain joins TRBV9 to TRBJ2-3, with D hard to call. CDR3 size: 16 residues. Per germline, CDR1 SGDLS and CDR2 YYNGEE. Between the trimmed V and J ends, which lost 0 bases and 5 bases, there was a span of 16 bases. The entire variable domain, with the rest obtained from reference TRBV9 and TRBJ2-3, is as follows: DSGVTQTPKHLITATGQRVTLRCSPRSGDLSVYWYQQSLDQGLQFLIQYYNGEERAKGNILERFSAQQFPDLHSELNLSSLELGDSALYFCASSVDFGNLGDTQYFGPGTRLTVL.

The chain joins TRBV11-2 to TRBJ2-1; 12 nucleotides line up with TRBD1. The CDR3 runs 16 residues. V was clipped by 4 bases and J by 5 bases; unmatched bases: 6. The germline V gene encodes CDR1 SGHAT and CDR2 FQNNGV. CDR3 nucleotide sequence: TGTGCCAGCAGCTCGGACCGGGACAGGGGGCACAATGAGCAGTTCTTC. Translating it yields CASSSDRDRGHNEQFF.

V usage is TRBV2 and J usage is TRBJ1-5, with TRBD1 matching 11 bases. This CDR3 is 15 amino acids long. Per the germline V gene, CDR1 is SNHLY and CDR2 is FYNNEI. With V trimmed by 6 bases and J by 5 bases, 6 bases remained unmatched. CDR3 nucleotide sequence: TGTGCCAGCAGCGCCAGGACAGGGGGCTATCAGCCCCAGCATTTT. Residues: CASSARTGGYQPQHF.

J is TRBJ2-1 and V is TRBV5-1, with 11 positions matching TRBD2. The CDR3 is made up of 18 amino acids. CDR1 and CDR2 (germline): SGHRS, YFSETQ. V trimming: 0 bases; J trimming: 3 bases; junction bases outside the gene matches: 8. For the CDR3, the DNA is TGCGCCAGCAGCTTGGCGGCTAGCGGGAGGACGATCTACAATGAGCAGTTCTTC. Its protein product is CASSLAASGRTIYNEQFF. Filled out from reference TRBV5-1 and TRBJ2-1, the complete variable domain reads KAGVTQTPRYLIKTRGQQVTLSCSPISGHRSVSWYQQTPGQGLQFLFEYFSETQRNKGNFPGRFSGRQFSNSRSEMNVSTLELGDSALYLCASSLAASGRTIYNEQFFGPGTRLTVL.

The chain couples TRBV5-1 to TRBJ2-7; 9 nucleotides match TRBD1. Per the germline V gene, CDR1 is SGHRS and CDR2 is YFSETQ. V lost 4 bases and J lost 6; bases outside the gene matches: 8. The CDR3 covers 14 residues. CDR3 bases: TGCGCCAGCAGCCCCGGGACAGGGCCGTCCGAGCAGTACTTC. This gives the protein CASSPGTGPSEQYF.

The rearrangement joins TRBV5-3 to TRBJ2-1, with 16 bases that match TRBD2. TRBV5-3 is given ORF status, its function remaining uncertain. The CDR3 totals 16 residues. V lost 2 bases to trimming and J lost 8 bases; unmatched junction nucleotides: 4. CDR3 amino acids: CARSFGTSGRAHEQFF. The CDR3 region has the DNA TGTGCCAGAAGCTTTGGGACTAGCGGGAGGGCCCATGAGCAGTTCTTC.

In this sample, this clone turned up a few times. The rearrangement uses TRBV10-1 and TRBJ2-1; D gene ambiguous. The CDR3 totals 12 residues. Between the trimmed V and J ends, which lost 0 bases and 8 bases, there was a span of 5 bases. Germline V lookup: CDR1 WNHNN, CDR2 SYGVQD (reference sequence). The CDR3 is CASSESWDEQFF. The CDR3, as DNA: TGCGCCAGCAGTGAGTCGTGGGATGAGCAGTTCTTC.

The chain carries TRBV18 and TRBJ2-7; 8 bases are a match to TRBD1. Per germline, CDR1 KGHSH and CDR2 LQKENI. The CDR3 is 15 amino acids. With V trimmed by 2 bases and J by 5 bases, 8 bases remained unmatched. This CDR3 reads CASSPVTGGSNEQYF. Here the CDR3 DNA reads TGTGCCAGCTCACCAGTAACAGGGGGAAGCAACGAGCAGTACTTC. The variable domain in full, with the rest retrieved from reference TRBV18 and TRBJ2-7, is NAGVMQNPRHLVRRRGQEARLRCSPMKGHSHVYWYRQLPEEGLKFMVYLQKENIIDESGMPKERFSAEFPKEGPSILRIQQVVRGDSAAYFCASSPVTGGSNEQYFGPGTRLTVT.

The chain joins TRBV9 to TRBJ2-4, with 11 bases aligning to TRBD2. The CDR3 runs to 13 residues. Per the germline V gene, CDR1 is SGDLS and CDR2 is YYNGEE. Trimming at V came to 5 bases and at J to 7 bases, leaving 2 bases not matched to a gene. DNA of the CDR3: TGTGCCAGCAGTACTAGCGGGAGTAACATTCAGTACTTC. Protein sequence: CASSTSGSNIQYF.

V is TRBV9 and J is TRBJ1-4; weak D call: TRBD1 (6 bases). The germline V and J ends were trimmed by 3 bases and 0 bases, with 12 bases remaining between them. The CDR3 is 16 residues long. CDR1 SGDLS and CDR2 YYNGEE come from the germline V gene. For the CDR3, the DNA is TGTGCCAGCAGCGCTCCACAGGGATCAACTAATGAAAAACTGTTTTTT. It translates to CASSAPQGSTNEKLFF.

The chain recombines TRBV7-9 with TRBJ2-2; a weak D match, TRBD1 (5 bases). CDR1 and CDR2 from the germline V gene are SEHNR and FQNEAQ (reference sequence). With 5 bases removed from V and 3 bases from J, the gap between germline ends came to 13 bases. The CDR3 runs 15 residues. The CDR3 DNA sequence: TGTGCCAGCAGCAGAACAGGACCTTACACCGGGGAGCTGTTTTTT. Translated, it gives CASSRTGPYTGELFF.

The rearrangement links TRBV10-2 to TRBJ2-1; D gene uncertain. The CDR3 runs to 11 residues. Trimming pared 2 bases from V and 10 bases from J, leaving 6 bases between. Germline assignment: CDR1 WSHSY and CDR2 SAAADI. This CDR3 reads CASSEGREQFF. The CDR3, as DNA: TGCGCCAGCAGTGAGGGTAGGGAGCAGTTCTTC.

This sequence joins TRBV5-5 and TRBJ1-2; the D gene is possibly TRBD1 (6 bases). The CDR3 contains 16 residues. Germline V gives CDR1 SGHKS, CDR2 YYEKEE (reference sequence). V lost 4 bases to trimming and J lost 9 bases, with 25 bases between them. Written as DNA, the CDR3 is TGTGCCAGCAGCATCGGTTACGGGACATCTGCTAGGAGCTACACCTTC. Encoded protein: CASSIGYGTSARSYTF.

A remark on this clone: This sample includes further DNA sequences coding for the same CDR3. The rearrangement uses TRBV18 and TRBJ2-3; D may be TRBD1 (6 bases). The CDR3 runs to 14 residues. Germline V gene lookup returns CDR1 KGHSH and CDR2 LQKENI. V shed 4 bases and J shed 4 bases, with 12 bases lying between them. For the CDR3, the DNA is TGTGCCAGCTCACAAAACAGGGCTCCAGATACGCAGTATTTT. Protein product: CASSQNRAPDTQYF.

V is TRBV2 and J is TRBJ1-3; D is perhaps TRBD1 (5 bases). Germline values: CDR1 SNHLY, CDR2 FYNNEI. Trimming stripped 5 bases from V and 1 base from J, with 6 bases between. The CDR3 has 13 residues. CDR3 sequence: CASSQGSGNTIYF. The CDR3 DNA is TGTGCCAGCAGTCAGGGATCTGGAAACACCATATATTTT.

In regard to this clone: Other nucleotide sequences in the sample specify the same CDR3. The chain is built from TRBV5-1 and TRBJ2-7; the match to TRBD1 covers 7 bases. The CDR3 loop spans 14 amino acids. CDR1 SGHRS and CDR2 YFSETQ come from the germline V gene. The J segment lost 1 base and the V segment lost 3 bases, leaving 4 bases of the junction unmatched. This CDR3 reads CASSWTGSSYEQYF. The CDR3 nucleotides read TGCGCCAGCAGCTGGACAGGATCTTCCTACGAGCAGTACTTC.

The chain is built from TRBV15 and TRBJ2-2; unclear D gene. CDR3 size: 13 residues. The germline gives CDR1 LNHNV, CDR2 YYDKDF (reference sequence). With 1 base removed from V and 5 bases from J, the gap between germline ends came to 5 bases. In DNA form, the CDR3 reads TGTGCCACCAGCAGAGGTGCTACCGGGGAGCTGTTTTTT. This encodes CATSRGATGELFF.

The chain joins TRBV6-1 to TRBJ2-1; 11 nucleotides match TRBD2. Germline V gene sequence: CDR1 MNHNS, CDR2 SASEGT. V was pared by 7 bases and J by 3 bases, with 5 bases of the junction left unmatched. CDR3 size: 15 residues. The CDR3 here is CASKRLAGRYNEQFF. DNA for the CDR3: TGTGCCAGCAAAAGACTAGCGGGACGCTACAATGAGCAGTTCTTC.

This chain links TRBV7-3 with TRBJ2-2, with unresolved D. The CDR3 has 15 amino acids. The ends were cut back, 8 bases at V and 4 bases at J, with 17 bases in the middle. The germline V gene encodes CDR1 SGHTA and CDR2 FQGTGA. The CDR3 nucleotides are TGTGCCAGCCAAGACAATCCCTCGGGCACCGGGGAGCTGTTTTTT. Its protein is CASQDNPSGTGELFF.

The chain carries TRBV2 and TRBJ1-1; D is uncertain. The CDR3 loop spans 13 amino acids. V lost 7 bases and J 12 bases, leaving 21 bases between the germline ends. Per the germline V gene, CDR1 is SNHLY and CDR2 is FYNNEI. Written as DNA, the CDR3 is TGTGCCAGCAAGCCCCCGGCAGGATGGTCAACTTTCTTT. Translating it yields CASKPPAGWSTFF.

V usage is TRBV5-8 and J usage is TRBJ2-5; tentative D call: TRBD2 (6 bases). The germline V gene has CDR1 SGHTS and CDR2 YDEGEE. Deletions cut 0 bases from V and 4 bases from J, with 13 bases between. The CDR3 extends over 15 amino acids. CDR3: CASSLGRVERETQYF. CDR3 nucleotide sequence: TGTGCCAGCAGCTTGGGGAGGGTGGAGAGAGAGACCCAGTACTTC.

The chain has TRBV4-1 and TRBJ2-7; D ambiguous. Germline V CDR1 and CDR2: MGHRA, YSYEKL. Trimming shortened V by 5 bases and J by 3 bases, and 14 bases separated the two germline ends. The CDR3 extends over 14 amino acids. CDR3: CASSSRHDNYEQYF. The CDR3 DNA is TGCGCCAGCAGCTCCAGACACGATAACTACGAGCAGTACTTC.